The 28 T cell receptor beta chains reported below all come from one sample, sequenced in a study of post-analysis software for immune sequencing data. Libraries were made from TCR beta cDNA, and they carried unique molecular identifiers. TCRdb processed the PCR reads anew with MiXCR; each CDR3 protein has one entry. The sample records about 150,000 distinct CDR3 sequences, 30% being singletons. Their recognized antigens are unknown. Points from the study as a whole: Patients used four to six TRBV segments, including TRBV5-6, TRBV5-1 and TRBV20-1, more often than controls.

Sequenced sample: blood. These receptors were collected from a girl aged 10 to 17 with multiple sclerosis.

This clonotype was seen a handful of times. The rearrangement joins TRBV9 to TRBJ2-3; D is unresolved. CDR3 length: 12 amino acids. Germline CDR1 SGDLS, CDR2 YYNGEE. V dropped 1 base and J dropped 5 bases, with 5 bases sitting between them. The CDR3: CASSVPGDTQYF. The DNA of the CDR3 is TGTGCCAGCAGCGTACCGGGAGATACGCAGTATTTT.

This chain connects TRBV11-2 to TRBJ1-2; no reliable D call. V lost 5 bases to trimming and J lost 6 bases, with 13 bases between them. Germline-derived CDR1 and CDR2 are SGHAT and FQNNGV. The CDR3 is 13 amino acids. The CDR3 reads CASSHGRIDGYTF. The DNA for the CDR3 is TGTGCCAGCAGCCACGGACGGATCGATGGCTACACCTTC.

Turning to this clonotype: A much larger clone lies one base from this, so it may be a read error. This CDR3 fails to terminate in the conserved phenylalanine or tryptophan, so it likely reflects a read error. The CDR3 sequence: CASSYQGGTDTQYL. DNA for the CDR3: TGTGCCAGCAGCTACCAGGGGGGTACAGATACGCAGTATTTG. The rearrangement links TRBV5-6 to TRBJ2-3; D is possibly TRBD1 (7 bases). CDR1 and CDR2 from the germline V gene are SGHDT and YYEEEE. V was shortened by 3 bases and J by 3 bases, with 11 bases between the two germline ends. The length of the CDR3 is 14 residues.

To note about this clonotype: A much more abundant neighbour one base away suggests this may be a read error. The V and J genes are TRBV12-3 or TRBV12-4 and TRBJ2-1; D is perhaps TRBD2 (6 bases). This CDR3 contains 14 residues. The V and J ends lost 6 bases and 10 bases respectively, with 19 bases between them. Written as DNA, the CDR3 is TGTGCCAGCAGCCTCCCAGGAGGGTTGGACGAGCAGTTCTTC. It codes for CASSLPGGLDEQFF.

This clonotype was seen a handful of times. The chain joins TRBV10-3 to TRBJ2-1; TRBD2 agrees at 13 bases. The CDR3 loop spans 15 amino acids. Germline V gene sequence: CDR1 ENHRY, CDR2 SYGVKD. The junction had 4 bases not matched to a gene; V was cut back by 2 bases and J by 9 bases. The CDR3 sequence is CAISETSGRAGEQFF. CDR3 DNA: TGTGCCATCAGTGAGACTAGCGGGAGGGCCGGTGAGCAGTTCTTC.

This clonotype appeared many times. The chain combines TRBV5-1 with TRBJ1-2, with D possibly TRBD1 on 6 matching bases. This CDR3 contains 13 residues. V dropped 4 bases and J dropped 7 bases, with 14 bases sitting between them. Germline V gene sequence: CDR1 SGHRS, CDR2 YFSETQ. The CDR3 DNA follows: TGCGCCAGCAGCCTTGGGGGGGGCTCTGGCTACACCTTC. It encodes CASSLGGGSGYTF.

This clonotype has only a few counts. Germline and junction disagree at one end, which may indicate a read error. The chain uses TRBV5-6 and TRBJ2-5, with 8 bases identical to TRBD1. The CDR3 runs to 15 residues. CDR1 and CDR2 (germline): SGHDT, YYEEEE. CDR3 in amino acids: CASSLTTGEQETQYF. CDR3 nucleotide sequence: TGTGCCAGCAGCTTGACGACAGGGGAACAAGAGACTCAGTACTTC.

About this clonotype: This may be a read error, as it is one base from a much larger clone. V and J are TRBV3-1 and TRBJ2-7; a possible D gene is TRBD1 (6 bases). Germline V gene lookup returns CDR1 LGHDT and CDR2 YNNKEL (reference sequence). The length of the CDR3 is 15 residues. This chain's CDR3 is CARSQVLSGAYEQYF. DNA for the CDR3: TGTGCCCGCAGCCAAGTCCTCTCAGGGGCCTACGAGCAGTACTTC.

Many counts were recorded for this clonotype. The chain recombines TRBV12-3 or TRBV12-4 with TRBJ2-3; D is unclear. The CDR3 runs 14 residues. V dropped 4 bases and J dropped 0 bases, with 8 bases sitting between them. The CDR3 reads CASSSHLSTDTQYF. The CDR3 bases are TGTGCCAGCAGTTCGCACCTTAGCACAGATACGCAGTATTTT.

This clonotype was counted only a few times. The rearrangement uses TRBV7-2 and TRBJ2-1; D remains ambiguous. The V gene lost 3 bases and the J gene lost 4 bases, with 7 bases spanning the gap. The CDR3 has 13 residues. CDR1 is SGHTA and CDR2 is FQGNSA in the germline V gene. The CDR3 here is CASSFGLYNEQFF. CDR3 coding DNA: TGTGCCAGCAGCTTCGGGCTTTACAATGAGCAGTTCTTC.

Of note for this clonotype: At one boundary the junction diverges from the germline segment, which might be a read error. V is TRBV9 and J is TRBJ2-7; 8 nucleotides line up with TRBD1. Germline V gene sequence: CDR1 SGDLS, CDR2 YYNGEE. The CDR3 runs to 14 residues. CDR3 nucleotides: TGTGCCAGCAGCTCAGGACAGGGTACCTACGAGCACTACTTC. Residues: CASSSGQGTYEHYF.

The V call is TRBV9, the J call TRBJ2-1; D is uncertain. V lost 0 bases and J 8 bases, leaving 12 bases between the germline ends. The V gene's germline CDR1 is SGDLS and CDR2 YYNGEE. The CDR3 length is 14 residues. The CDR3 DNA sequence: TGTGCCAGCAGCGTAGCTGCAATAGAGGATGAGCAGTTCTTC. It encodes CASSVAAIEDEQFF. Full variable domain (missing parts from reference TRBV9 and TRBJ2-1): DSGVTQTPKHLITATGQRVTLRCSPRSGDLSVYWYQQSLDQGLQFLIQYYNGEERAKGNILERFSAQQFPDLHSELNLSSLELGDSALYFCASSVAAIEDEQFFGPGTRLTVL.

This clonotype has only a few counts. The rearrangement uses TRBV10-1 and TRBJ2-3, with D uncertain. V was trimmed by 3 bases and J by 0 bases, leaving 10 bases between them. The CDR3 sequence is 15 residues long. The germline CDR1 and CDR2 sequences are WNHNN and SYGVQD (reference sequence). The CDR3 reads CASSESPISTDTQYF. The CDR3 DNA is TGCGCCAGCAGTGAATCTCCCATCAGCACAGATACGCAGTATTTT.

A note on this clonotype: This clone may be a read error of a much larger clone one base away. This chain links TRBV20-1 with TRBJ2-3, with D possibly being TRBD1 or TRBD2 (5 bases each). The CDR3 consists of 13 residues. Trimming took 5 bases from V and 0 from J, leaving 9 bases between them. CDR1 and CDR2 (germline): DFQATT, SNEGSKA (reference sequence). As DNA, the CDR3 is TGCAGTGCTCTGGGACCTAGCACAGATACGCAGTATTTT. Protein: CSALGPSTDTQYF.

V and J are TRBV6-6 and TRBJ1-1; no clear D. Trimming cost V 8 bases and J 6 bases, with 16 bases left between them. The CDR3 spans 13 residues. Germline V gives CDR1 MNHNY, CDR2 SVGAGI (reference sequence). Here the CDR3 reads CASLPYQAAEAFF. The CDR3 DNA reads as TGTGCCAGCCTACCCTATCAGGCAGCTGAAGCTTTCTTT.

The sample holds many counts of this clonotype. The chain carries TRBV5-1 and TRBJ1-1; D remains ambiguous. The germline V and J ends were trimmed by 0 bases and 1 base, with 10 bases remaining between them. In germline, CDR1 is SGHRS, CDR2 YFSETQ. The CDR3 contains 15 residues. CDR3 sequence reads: CASSLGSASNTEAFF. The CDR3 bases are TGCGCCAGCAGCTTGGGATCAGCCTCGAACACTGAAGCTTTCTTT. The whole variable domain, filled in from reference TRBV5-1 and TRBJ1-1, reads KAGVTQTPRYLIKTRGQQVTLSCSPISGHRSVSWYQQTPGQGLQFLFEYFSETQRNKGNFPGRFSGRQFSNSRSEMNVSTLELGDSALYLCASSLGSASNTEAFFGQGTRLTVV.

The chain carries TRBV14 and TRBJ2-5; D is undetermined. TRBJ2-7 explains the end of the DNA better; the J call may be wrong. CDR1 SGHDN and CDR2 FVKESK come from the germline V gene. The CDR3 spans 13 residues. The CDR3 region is CASSPAAAYEQYF. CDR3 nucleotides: TGTGCCAGCAGCCCCGCGGCAGCTTACGAGCAGTACTTC.

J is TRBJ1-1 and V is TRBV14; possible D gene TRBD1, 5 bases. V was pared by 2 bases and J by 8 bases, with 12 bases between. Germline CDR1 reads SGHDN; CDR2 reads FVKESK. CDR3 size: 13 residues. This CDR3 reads CASSQSLWGEAFF. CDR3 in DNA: TGTGCCAGCAGCCAATCCCTATGGGGCGAAGCTTTCTTT.

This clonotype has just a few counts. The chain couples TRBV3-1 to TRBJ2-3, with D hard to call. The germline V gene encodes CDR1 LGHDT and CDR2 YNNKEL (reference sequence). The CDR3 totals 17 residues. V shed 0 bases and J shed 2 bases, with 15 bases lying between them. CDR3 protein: CASSQEVPQVSTDTQYF. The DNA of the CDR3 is TGTGCCAGCAGCCAAGAGGTCCCTCAGGTATCCACAGATACGCAGTATTTT.

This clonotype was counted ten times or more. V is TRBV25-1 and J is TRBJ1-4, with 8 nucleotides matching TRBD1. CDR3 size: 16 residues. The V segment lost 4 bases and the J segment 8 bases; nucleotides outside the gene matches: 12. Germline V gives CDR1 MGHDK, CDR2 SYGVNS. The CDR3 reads CASSGYRDRTEEKLFF. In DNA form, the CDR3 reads TGTGCCAGCAGTGGGTACCGGGACAGGACGGAGGAAAAACTGTTTTTT.

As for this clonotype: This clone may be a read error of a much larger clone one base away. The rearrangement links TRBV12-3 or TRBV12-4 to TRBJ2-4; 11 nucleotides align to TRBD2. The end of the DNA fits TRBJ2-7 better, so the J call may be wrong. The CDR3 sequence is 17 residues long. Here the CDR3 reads CASSLGVAGGPVREQYF. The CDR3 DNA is TGTGCCAGCAGTTTAGGGGTAGCGGGAGGGCCTGTCCGCGAGCAGTACTTC.

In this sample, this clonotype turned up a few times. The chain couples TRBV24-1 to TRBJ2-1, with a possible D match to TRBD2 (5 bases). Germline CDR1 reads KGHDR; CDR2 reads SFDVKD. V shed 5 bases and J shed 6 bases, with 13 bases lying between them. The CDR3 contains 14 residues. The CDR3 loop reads CATSGPPAGNEQFF. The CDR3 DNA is TGTGCCACCAGTGGCCCCCCGGCGGGCAATGAGCAGTTCTTC.

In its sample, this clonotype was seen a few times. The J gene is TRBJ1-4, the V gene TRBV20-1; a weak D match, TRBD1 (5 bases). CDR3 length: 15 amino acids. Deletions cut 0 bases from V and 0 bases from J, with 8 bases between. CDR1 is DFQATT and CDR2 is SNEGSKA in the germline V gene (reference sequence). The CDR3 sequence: CSAREGEATNEKLFF. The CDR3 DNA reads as TGCAGTGCTAGAGAGGGGGAGGCAACTAATGAAAAACTGTTTTTT.

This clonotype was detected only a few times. The CDR3 bases are TGTGCCAGCAGCTTGGCCGGGGGATGCTACGAGCAGTACTTC. This encodes CASSLAGGCYEQYF. V is TRBV5-5 and J is TRBJ2-7; D may be TRBD2 (6 bases). The CDR3 extends over 14 amino acids. From germline, CDR1 is SGHKS and CDR2 YYEKEE (reference sequence). With 0 bases removed from V and 3 bases from J, the gap between germline ends came to 10 bases. The full variable domain, rest sourced from reference TRBV5-5 and TRBJ2-7, is DAGVTQSPTHLIKTRGQQVTLRCSPISGHKSVSWYQQVLGQGPQFIFQYYEKEERGRGNFPDRFSARQFPNYSSELNVNALLLGDSALYLCASSLAGGCYEQYFGPGTRLTVT.

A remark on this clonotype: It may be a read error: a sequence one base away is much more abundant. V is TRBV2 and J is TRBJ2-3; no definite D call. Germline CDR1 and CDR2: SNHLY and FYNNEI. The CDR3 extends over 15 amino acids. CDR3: CASSVRPIIADMQYF. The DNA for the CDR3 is TGTGCCAGCAGTGTTAGGCCGATAATCGCAGATATGCAGTATTTT.

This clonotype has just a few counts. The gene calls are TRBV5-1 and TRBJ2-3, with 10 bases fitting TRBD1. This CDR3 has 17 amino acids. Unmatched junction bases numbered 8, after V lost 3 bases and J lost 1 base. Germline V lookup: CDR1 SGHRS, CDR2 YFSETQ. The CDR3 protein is CASSSSWTGGGTDTQYF. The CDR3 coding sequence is TGCGCCAGCAGCTCCTCCTGGACAGGGGGAGGCACAGATACGCAGTATTTT.

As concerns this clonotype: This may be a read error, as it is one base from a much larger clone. CDR3 sequence (DNA): TGCAGTGCTAAGCCACTCCGGGGGCAAAGCAATGGCTACACCTTC. It yields the protein CSAKPLRGQSNGYTF. This chain uses TRBV20-1 with TRBJ1-2; D is perhaps TRBD1 (6 bases). Trimming took off 4 bases at V and 6 bases at J, with 21 bases between the two ends. The V gene's germline CDR1 is DFQATT and CDR2 SNEGSKA (reference sequence). This CDR3 has 15 amino acids.

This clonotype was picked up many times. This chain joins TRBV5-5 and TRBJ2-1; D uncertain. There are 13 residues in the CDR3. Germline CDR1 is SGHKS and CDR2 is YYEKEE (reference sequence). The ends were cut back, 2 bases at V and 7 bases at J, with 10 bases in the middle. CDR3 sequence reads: CASSFRPSNEQFF. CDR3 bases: TGTGCCAGCAGCTTCAGACCTTCGAATGAGCAGTTCTTC.